The following is a T cell receptor (beta chain) sequence with its context. Antigen specificity is unknown. This record comes from a study of OX40 agonist ivuxolimab in advanced cancers. At the level of the study: Eligibility rules accepted prior anti-PD-1, anti-PD-L1 or anti-CTLA-4 therapy, and over 30% had some. Notes on the study in general: The average count of expanded clones was higher among CD8+ T cells than among CD4+.

Trimming stripped 0 bases from V and 1 base from J, with 10 bases between. This CDR3 contains 16 residues. Germline CDR1 reads SGHRS; CDR2 reads YFSETQ. Clones were sequenced by immunoSEQ multiplex PCR, and TCRdb holds only the in-frame ones, with some missing. Of tens of thousands of clones in the sample, 60% to 80% were seen once. This sequence originates from an adult with an advanced solid tumor such as melanoma, head and neck, liver or kidney cancer. The genes are TRBV5-1 and TRBJ2-2; D is undetermined. The specimen was CD4+ or CD8+ T cells sorted from blood, collected in a trial of the OX40 agonist ivuxolimab. This CDR3 reads CASSLAGGMNTGELFF. Written as DNA, the CDR3 is TGCGCCAGCAGCTTGGCGGGTGGAATGAACACCGGGGAGCTGTTTTTT.